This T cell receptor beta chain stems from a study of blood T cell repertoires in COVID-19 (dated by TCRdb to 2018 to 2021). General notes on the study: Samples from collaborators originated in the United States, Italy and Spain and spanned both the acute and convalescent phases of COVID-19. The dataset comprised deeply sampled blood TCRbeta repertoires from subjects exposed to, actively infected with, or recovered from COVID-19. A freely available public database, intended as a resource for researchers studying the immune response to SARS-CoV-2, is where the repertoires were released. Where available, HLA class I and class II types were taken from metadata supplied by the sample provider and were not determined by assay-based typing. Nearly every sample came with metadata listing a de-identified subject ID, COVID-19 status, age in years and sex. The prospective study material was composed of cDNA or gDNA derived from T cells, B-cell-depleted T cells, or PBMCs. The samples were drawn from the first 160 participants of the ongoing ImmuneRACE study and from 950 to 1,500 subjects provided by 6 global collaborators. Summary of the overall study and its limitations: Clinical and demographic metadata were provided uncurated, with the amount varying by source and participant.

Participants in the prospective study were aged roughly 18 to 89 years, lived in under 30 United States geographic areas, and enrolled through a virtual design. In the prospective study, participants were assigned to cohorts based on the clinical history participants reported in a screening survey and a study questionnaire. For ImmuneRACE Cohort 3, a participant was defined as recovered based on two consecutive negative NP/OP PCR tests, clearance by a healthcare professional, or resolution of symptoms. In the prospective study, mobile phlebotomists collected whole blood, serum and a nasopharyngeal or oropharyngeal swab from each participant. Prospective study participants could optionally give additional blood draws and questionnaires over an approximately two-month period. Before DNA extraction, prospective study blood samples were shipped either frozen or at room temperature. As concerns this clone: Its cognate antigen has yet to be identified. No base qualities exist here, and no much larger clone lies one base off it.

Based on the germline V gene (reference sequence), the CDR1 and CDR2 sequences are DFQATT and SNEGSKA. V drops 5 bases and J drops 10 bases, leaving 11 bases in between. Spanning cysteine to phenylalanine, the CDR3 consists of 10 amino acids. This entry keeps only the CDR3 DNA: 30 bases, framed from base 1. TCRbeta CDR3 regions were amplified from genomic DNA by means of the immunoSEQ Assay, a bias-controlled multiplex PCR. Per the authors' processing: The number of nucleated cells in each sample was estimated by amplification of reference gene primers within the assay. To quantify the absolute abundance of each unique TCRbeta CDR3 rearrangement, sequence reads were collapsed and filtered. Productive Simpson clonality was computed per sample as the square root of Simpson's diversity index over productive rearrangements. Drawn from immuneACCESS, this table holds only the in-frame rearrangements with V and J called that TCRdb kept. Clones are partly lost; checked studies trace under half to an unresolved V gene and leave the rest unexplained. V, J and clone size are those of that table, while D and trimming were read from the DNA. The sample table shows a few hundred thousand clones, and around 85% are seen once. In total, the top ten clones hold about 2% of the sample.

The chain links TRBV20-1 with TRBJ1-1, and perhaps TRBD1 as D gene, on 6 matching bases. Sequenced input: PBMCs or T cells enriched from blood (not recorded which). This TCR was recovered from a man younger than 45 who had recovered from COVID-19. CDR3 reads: CSASGEGAFF. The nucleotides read TGCAGTGCTTCAGGGGAAGGAGCTTTCTTT.